These 29 T cell receptor beta chains came from one sample sequenced in a study of blood T cell repertoires in COVID-19. Produced via immunoSEQ multiplex PCR; TCRdb's table is partial and in-frame only. The sample lists around 270,000 clones; 87% were seen once. Sequencing was carried out using peripheral blood. The receptors were gathered from a woman aged 45-60 years with acute or convalescent COVID-19.

The chain employs TRBV11-3 and TRBJ2-1; the match to TRBD2 covers 14 bases. Trimming removed 4 bases from V and 5 bases from J; junction bases left unmatched: 4. The CDR3 loop spans 16 amino acids. Looked up from germline, CDR1 is SGHNT and CDR2 is YENEEA. The CDR3 spells CASSSATSGRDNEQFF. CDR3 nucleotide sequence: TGTGCCAGCAGCTCGGCGACTAGCGGGAGGGACAATGAGCAGTTCTTC.

The rearrangement uses TRBV30 and TRBJ1-2, with TRBD1 identical over 7 bases. This CDR3 comprises 13 residues. Germline CDR1 and CDR2: GTSNPN and SVGIG (reference sequence). The V segment lost 3 bases and the J segment 3 bases; nucleotides outside the gene matches: 4. This CDR3 reads CAWSNQGDYGYTF. DNA for the CDR3: TGTGCCTGGAGCAACCAGGGGGACTATGGCTACACCTTC.

The genes are TRBV28 and TRBJ2-4; 8 positions agree with TRBD2. CDR1 MDHEN and CDR2 SYDVKM come from the germline V gene. Trimming cost V 8 bases and J 0 bases; bases outside gene matches: 9. This CDR3 is built from 16 residues. The CDR3 region has the DNA TGTGCCAGCTACCAAGGACTAGCTGGAGCCAAAAACATTCAGTACTTC. Translated: CASYQGLAGAKNIQYF.

The chain uses TRBV7-9 and TRBJ2-3, with 9 nucleotides matching TRBD2. This CDR3 is built from 15 residues. The V gene end was trimmed by 2 bases and the J gene end by 5 bases; junction bases not matched to a gene: 5. The V gene's germline CDR1 is SEHNR and CDR2 FQNEAQ (reference sequence). DNA of the CDR3: TGTGCCAGCAGCTTATCCCGCGGGGGGGGAGATACGCAGTATTTT. Protein: CASSLSRGGGDTQYF.

V is TRBV19 and J is TRBJ1-4, with D possibly being TRBD1 (5 bases). V lost 6 bases and J 2 bases, leaving 10 bases between the germline ends. CDR3 size: 14 residues. In germline, CDR1 is LNHDA, CDR2 SQIVND (reference sequence). The CDR3 region has the DNA TGTGCCAGTAGGAAACAGGCTACTAATGAAAAACTGTTTTTT. Translating it yields CASRKQATNEKLFF.

This clone came up once. The CDR3 sequence is CATTDREDTEAFF. The CDR3 nucleotides read TGTGCCACCACGGACAGGGAAGACACTGAAGCTTTCTTT. The chain recombines TRBV7-9 with TRBJ1-1; TRBD1 matches at 8 bases. Germline V gene lookup returns CDR1 SEHNR and CDR2 FQNEAQ (reference sequence). V lost 10 bases to trimming and J lost 3 bases; unmatched junction nucleotides: 7. The CDR3 is 13 residues long. Combining the CDR3 with reference TRBV7-9 and TRBJ1-1 gives the whole variable domain DTGVSQNPRHKITKRGQNVTFRCDPISEHNRLYWYRQTLGQGPEFLTYFQNEAQLEKSRLLSDRFSAERPKGSFSTLEIQRTEQGDSAMYLCATTDREDTEAFFGQGTRLTVV.

This chain joins TRBV7-3 and TRBJ1-1; D not resolved. Germline lookup yields CDR1 SGHTA and CDR2 FQGTGA. V lost 2 bases, J lost 0 bases, and 7 bases lay in between. CDR3 length equals 14 residues. DNA for the CDR3: TGTGCCAGCAGCTTATTGTCCGTGAACACTGAAGCTTTCTTT. It encodes CASSLLSVNTEAFF. Based on the CDR3 plus reference TRBV7-3 and TRBJ1-1, the full variable domain is GAGVSQTPSNKVTEKGKYVELRCDPISGHTALYWYRQSLGQGPEFLIYFQGTGAADDSGLPNDRFFAVRPEGSVSTLKIQRTERGDSAVYLCASSLLSVNTEAFFGQGTRLTVV.

The chain carries TRBV3-1 (or the pseudogene TRBV3-2) and TRBJ2-7; 7 bases fit TRBD1. This CDR3 region has 15 residues. The ends lost 1 base at V and 3 bases at J; junction bases unmatched: 6. Germline CDR1 LGHDT, CDR2 YNNKEL (reference sequence). DNA of the CDR3: TGTGCCAGCAGCCAAGGACAGGGAAACAACTACGAGCAGTACTTC. This gives the protein CASSQGQGNNYEQYF.

The rearrangement links TRBV19 to TRBJ1-3; 8 bases are shared with TRBD1. V was pared by 6 bases and J by 1 base, with 2 bases of the junction left unmatched. Germline values: CDR1 LNHDA, CDR2 SQIVND (reference sequence). This CDR3 has 14 residues. The CDR3 nucleotides are TGTGCCAGTAGAAGACAGGGGTCTGGAAACACCATATATTTT. Amino acids: CASRRQGSGNTIYF.

This chain links TRBV7-3 with TRBJ2-1; D call uncertain. Trimming left V 5 bases short and J 8 bases short, with 7 bases between. In germline, CDR1 is SGHTA, CDR2 FQGTGA. CDR3 size: 11 residues. The DNA for the CDR3 is TGTGCCAGCAGCGAGACTTATGAGCAGTTCTTC. Translated: CASSETYEQFF.

This clone was seen only once. The CDR3 loop reads CSVRGGTYEQYF. The CDR3, as DNA: TGCAGCGTCCGGGGAGGGACCTACGAGCAGTACTTC. This chain joins TRBV29-1 and TRBJ2-7; 7 nucleotides align to TRBD2. In germline, CDR1 is SQVTM, CDR2 ANQGSEA. The CDR3 contains 12 residues. V lost 6 bases, J lost 2 bases, and 4 bases stayed unmatched.

CDR3 protein: CASSLTSEAEAFF. The CDR3 DNA sequence: TGTGCCAGCAGCTTAACGAGTGAGGCTGAAGCTTTCTTT. This sequence joins TRBV7-3 and TRBJ1-1, with unresolved D. The CDR3 is 13 residues long. Trimming took 0 bases from V and 6 from J, leaving 8 bases between them. CDR1 and CDR2 from the germline V gene are SGHTA and FQGTGA.

V and J are TRBV5-4 and TRBJ2-3; TRBD2 aligns across 8 bases. The CDR3 runs 16 residues. V was pared by 4 bases and J by 3 bases, with 10 bases of the junction left unmatched. CDR1 and CDR2 from the germline V gene are SGHNT and YYREEE (reference sequence). CDR3 amino acids: CASSPGVSGTTDTQYF. The CDR3 nucleotides are TGTGCCAGCAGCCCTGGGGTTAGCGGGACAACAGATACGCAGTATTTT.

This rearrangement joins TRBV19 to TRBJ2-1; 10 bases agree with TRBD1. CDR1 is LNHDA, CDR2 SQIVND, per germline (reference sequence). V trimming: 4 bases; J trimming: 2 bases; junction bases outside the gene matches: 17. CDR3 length: 20 amino acids. Here the CDR3 DNA reads TGTGCCAGTAGTACAGGGCCCTCGGGACAGGGGCGTCACCCCTACAATGAGCAGTTCTTC. Encoded protein: CASSTGPSGQGRHPYNEQFF.

The V and J genes are TRBV3-1 (or the pseudogene TRBV3-2) and TRBJ2-2; tentatively, D is TRBD1 (5 bases). Germline lookup yields CDR1 LGHDT and CDR2 YNNKEL (reference sequence). V was trimmed by 1 base and J by 0 bases, leaving 15 bases between them. The CDR3 covers 18 residues. In DNA form, the CDR3 reads TGTGCCAGCAGCCAAGTGGTTGGCCAGGGCGCGAACACCGGGGAGCTGTTTTTT. Amino acids: CASSQVVGQGANTGELFF.

The chain employs TRBV19 and TRBJ2-1; 7 nucleotides align to TRBD2. The germline gives CDR1 LNHDA, CDR2 SQIVND (reference sequence). The CDR3 spans 14 residues. V dropped 6 bases and J dropped 10; count of bases not matched to a gene: 12. The CDR3 DNA follows: TGTGCCAGTAGCCAAAGGGCCCTAGCGGAGGAGCAGTTCTTC. Its translation: CASSQRALAEEQFF.

The J gene is TRBJ1-6, the V gene TRBV7-2; TRBD1 matches 9 bases. V dropped 11 bases and J dropped 9; count of bases not matched to a gene: 17. The CDR3 length is 16 residues. CDR1 is SGHTA and CDR2 is FQGNSA in the germline V gene. CDR3 DNA: TGTGCCGGAGCAGTATCAGGGACAGGGAGGGGTTCACCCCTCCACTTT. This gives the protein CAGAVSGTGRGSPLHF.

This chain links TRBV7-8 with TRBJ1-4; no reliable D call. V gave up 6 bases and J gave up 11 bases, with 16 bases separating them. Per the germline V gene, CDR1 is SGHVS and CDR2 is FQNEAQ. This CDR3 region has 13 residues. The chain's CDR3 is CASSQLDGPKLFF. The DNA for the CDR3 is TGTGCCAGCAGTCAACTAGATGGGCCCAAACTGTTTTTT.

The chain joins TRBV19 to TRBJ2-1; 8 nucleotides match TRBD1. Germline V gives CDR1 LNHDA, CDR2 SQIVND (reference sequence). The trim removed 5 bases at V and 8 bases at J, leaving 8 bases unmatched. The CDR3 loop spans 14 amino acids. CDR3 DNA: TGTGCCAGTAGTGTCCGACAGGGGCCCTATGAGCAGTTCTTC. Its protein product is CASSVRQGPYEQFF.

This rearrangement joins TRBV5-1 to TRBJ2-3, with 13 bases aligning to TRBD2. J gave up 4 bases and V 6 bases, and 8 bases lay outside the gene matches. The germline V gene has CDR1 SGHRS and CDR2 YFSETQ. The CDR3 loop spans 16 amino acids. This chain's CDR3 is CASTGTSGIRADTQYF. CDR3 DNA sequence: TGCGCCAGCACCGGGACTAGCGGGATACGGGCAGATACGCAGTATTTT.

The CDR3 sequence is CASSSRGLESSYNSPLHF. As DNA, the CDR3 is TGCGCCAGCAGCTCGCGGGGGTTAGAGAGCTCCTATAATTCACCCCTCCACTTT. The chain joins TRBV4-1 to TRBJ1-6; D is possibly TRBD1 (5 bases). CDR3 size: 18 residues. CDR1 is MGHRA and CDR2 is YSYEKL in the germline V gene. Between the trimmed V and J ends, which lost 5 bases and 0 bases, there was a span of 17 bases.

The rearrangement uses TRBV6-1 and TRBJ2-7, with unresolved D. V dropped 0 bases and J dropped 7 bases, with 13 bases sitting between them. Germline loops: CDR1 MNHNS, CDR2 SASEGT. The CDR3 has 14 amino acids. The CDR3 region is CASSEASVAREQYF. CDR3 DNA sequence: TGTGCCAGCAGTGAAGCGTCAGTCGCGAGGGAGCAGTACTTC.

The genes are TRBV19 and TRBJ1-2; D not certain. Per the germline V gene, CDR1 is LNHDA and CDR2 is SQIVND (reference sequence). The CDR3 length is 15 residues. The V end was cut by 3 bases, the J end by 0 bases, with 11 bases between. The CDR3 region is CASSMWSSPNYGYTF. CDR3 nucleotide sequence: TGTGCCAGTAGTATGTGGTCCAGTCCTAACTATGGCTACACCTTC.

This rearrangement joins TRBV9 to TRBJ2-1; D perhaps matches TRBD2 (6 bases). This CDR3 contains 17 residues. Germline CDR1 and CDR2: SGDLS and YYNGEE. V lost 4 bases and J lost 6, with 23 bases in between. The chain's CDR3 is CASSPRGGAGIGNEQFF. CDR3 nucleotides: TGTGCCAGCAGCCCCCGAGGAGGGGCAGGGATTGGCAATGAGCAGTTCTTC.

The V call is TRBV3-1 (or the pseudogene TRBV3-2), the J call TRBJ2-1; tentatively, D is TRBD2 (6 bases). The V end was cut by 2 bases, the J end by 8 bases, with 16 bases between. Germline V gene data show CDR1 as LGHDT and CDR2 as YNNKEL (reference sequence). The CDR3 length is 15 residues. CDR3 bases: TGTGCCAGCAGCCAAACGGCAACGGGGGACGATGAGCAGTTCTTC. This encodes CASSQTATGDDEQFF.

The chain employs TRBV6-2 or TRBV6-3 and TRBJ1-6; TRBD1 is a possible D gene (5 bases). CDR3 length: 17 amino acids. Germline CDR1 and CDR2: MNHEY and SVGEGT. Trimming cost V 0 bases and J 7 bases, with 16 bases left between them. CDR3 in amino acids: CASSYSTLTAFNSPLHF. The CDR3 nucleotides are TGTGCCAGCAGTTACTCGACCCTGACAGCGTTCAATTCACCCCTCCACTTT.

The chain combines TRBV5-1 with TRBJ1-2, with no clear D. Trimming shortened V by 0 bases and J by 0 bases, and 9 bases separated the two germline ends. Germline V gene lookup returns CDR1 SGHRS and CDR2 YFSETQ. The CDR3 runs to 15 residues. The chain's CDR3 is CASSLVLGPNYGYTF. CDR3 DNA sequence: TGCGCCAGCAGCTTGGTCCTCGGTCCTAACTATGGCTACACCTTC.

This rearrangement joins TRBV12-3 or TRBV12-4 to TRBJ1-2; D remains ambiguous. Trimming took 3 bases from V and 7 from J, leaving 9 bases between them. There are 12 residues in the CDR3. CDR3 in DNA: TGTGCCAGCAGTTTGGCGGGATCTGGCTACACCTTC. Encoded protein: CASSLAGSGYTF.

This clone has a single count. This same CDR3 is encoded by further DNA sequences in the sample. J is TRBJ1-1 and V is TRBV5-1; D not certain. CDR1 is SGHRS, CDR2 YFSETQ, per germline. The V gene lost 2 bases and the J gene lost 2 bases, with 7 bases spanning the gap. The CDR3 sequence is 13 residues long. CDR3 region: CASSFSVNTEAFF. In DNA, the CDR3 is TGCGCCAGCAGCTTCTCGGTAAACACTGAAGCTTTCTTT.